This is a list of T cell receptor beta chains from one sample in a study of blood T cell repertoires in COVID-19. Using immunoSEQ multiplex PCR, the repertoire was profiled, and TCRdb retains in-frame clones only, with some absent. The sample holds 300,000 to 400,000 clones, more than 75% seen once. The source material was PBMCs or T cells enriched from blood (not recorded which). These receptors came from a woman aged 25-40 years with acute COVID-19. Both conserved end residues are part of each CDR3. A D gene is named only where the DNA matches it firmly. Where a row states a size, it is once, few, many or the class of an expanded clone; other rows omit it.

d_gene	len	abundance	j_gene	v_gene	CDR3nt	CDR3aa
TRBD2	17	once	TRBJ2-7	TRBV30	TGTGCCTGGAGTGTACTGTTAGCCTCTAGCGGGGTTGGCGAGCAGTACTTC	CAWSVLLASSGVGEQYF
.	15	.	TRBJ1-3	TRBV18	TGTGCCAGCTCACGGACAGTCGTCTCTGGAAACACCATATATTTT	CASSRTVVSGNTIYF
TRBD2	16	.	TRBJ2-7	TRBV7-2	TGTGCCAGCAGCTTAAACCCCGGACTAGCGGGGGGCGAGCAGTACTTC	CASSLNPGLAGGEQYF
TRBD1	13	.	TRBJ2-7	TRBV10-2	TGCGCCAGCAGGAAGGACAGGAGCTACGAGCAGTACTTC	CASRKDRSYEQYF
.	13	few	TRBJ2-2	TRBV10-1	TGCGCCAGCAGTGAGGGTAGTAGCGGGGAGCTGTTTTTT	CASSEGSSGELFF
TRBD1	15	.	TRBJ1-5	TRBV4-2	TGTGCCAGCAGCCAAGGGACAGGGGTTAATCAGCCCCAGCATTTT	CASSQGTGVNQPQHF
.	13	.	TRBJ1-6	TRBV29-1	TGCAGCGTTGCTGATTACAGTAATTCACCCCTCCACTTT	CSVADYSNSPLHF
.	16	once	TRBJ1-6	TRBV5-8	TGTGCCAGCAGCCTTTTTGGAGACAGAGATAATTCACCCCTCCACTTT	CASSLFGDRDNSPLHF
TRBD1	15	.	TRBJ2-5	TRBV19	TGTGCCAGTAGTACGACAGGGGGGTACCAAGAGACCCAGTACTTC	CASSTTGGYQETQYF
.	15	.	TRBJ2-1	TRBV7-3	TGTGCCAGCAGCTTAAACGGGGGTCTTCGCAATGAGCAGTTCTTC	CASSLNGGLRNEQFF
TRBD1	15	.	TRBJ2-7	TRBV11-2	TGTGCCAGCAGCCTAGGGACAGGACGAGCCTACGAGCAGTACTTC	CASSLGTGRAYEQYF